Within the sample, the clone carrying this T cell receptor beta chain is medium-sized. No antigen is known for it. The data were obtained in a study of lymphopenia after photon versus proton radiotherapy. Findings and limits, study-wide: Survival link was tested only in deceased patients; proton benefit remains a possibility. After lymphocyte nadir, photon-treated repertoires showed oligoclonal expansion, especially CD8+ Temra.

Trimming pared 5 bases from V and 8 bases from J, leaving 15 bases between. This CDR3 spans 13 amino acids. The germline V gene has CDR1 SEHNR and CDR2 FQNEAQ (reference sequence). Using immunoSEQ multiplex PCR, the repertoire was profiled, and TCRdb retains in-frame clones only, with some absent. This table has about 39,000 clones, about 93% appearing once. The sequence was obtained from a man between 60 and 75 years old with cholangiocarcinoma. The V gene is TRBV7-9, the J gene TRBJ1-2, with unresolved D. The sequencing here drew on peripheral blood, taken from a patient treated with photon-based radiotherapy. The DNA of the CDR3 is TGTGCCAGCAGCACGCAAGGGTCTGGGGGCTACACCTTC. It translates to CASSTQGSGGYTF.